The 23 T cell receptor beta chains in this list originate from one sample, sequenced in a study of blood T cell repertoires in COVID-19. Libraries were prepared by immunoSEQ multiplex PCR; TCRdb keeps only in-frame clonotypes and omits some of them. The profile covers roughly 380,000 clones, with over 85% appearing a single time and 3.5% to 4% taken by the ten largest. Sequencing was carried out using peripheral blood. The source is a woman aged 55-69 years with COVID-19, enrolled during active disease.

The chain links TRBV5-6 to TRBJ1-6; the match to TRBD1 covers 11 bases. The CDR3 loop spans 15 amino acids. CDR1 and CDR2 from the germline V gene are SGHDT and YYEEEE. V was pared by 2 bases and J by 9 bases, with 4 bases of the junction left unmatched. CDR3 in amino acids: CASSFRTGGFSPLHF. The CDR3 nucleotides are TGTGCCAGCAGCTTTAGGACAGGGGGCTTTTCACCCCTCCACTTT.

The V and J genes are TRBV2 and TRBJ1-1, with D possibly being TRBD1 (6 bases). This CDR3 region has 12 residues. V dropped 10 bases and J dropped 4 bases, with 13 bases sitting between them. Germline V gene lookup returns CDR1 SNHLY and CDR2 FYNNEI. The CDR3 protein is CATSQGSTEAFF. In DNA, the CDR3 is TGTGCCACAAGCCAGGGGTCCACTGAAGCTTTCTTT.

V and J are TRBV6-5 and TRBJ1-2; D might be TRBD1 (6 bases). CDR1 is MNHEY, CDR2 SVGAGI, per germline. The CDR3 sequence is 15 residues long. Trimming removed 3 bases from V and 6 bases from J, with 17 bases in between. The CDR3 nucleotides read TGTGCCAGCAGTTATCTTCCGGGACAAAGAGATGGCTACACCTTC. Its translation: CASSYLPGQRDGYTF.

The chain has TRBV24-1 and TRBJ2-1; a possible D gene is TRBD2 (5 bases). V lost 4 bases and J lost 5, with 17 bases in between. The CDR3 has 16 residues. The germline V gene has CDR1 KGHDR and CDR2 SFDVKD. CDR3 protein: CATSDVEHRGDNEQFF. Here the CDR3 DNA reads TGTGCCACCAGTGACGTCGAACACCGGGGTGACAATGAGCAGTTCTTC.

This rearrangement joins TRBV27 to TRBJ1-6; D not certain. Deletions cut 8 bases from V and 6 bases from J, with 20 bases between. From germline, CDR1 is MNHEY and CDR2 SMNVEV (reference sequence). The CDR3 runs to 16 residues. DNA for the CDR3: TGTGCCAGCGGTCGACGCGGGCAGGCCCCTAATTCACCCCTCCACTTT. Its protein is CASGRRGQAPNSPLHF.

This chain uses TRBV11-2 with TRBJ1-2, with D unclear. V lost 3 bases, J lost 1 base, and 9 bases lay in between. The CDR3 totals 14 residues. The germline gives CDR1 SGHAT, CDR2 FQNNGV. Written as DNA, the CDR3 is TGTGCCAGCAGCTTCACTCGCCGTAACTATGGCTACACCTTC. Translation gives CASSFTRRNYGYTF.

This chain connects TRBV3-1 (or the pseudogene TRBV3-2) to TRBJ1-1; the D gene is possibly TRBD1 (6 bases). Per the germline V gene, CDR1 is LGHDT and CDR2 is YNNKEL (reference sequence). Trimming left V 4 bases short and J 5 bases short, with 14 bases between. The CDR3 consists of 14 residues. The CDR3 is CASSRGGERTEAFF. For the CDR3, the DNA is TGTGCCAGCAGCCGAGGGGGGGAAAGGACTGAAGCTTTCTTT.

This chain uses TRBV11-2 with TRBJ2-5; 11 bases match TRBD2. CDR3 length equals 16 residues. The V gene end was trimmed by 0 bases and the J gene end by 7 bases; junction bases not matched to a gene: 7. The germline CDR1 and CDR2 sequences are SGHAT and FQNNGV. The CDR3 DNA reads TGTGCCAGCAGCTTAGACCGGACTAGCGGGCTGGGGACCCAGTACTTC. Protein sequence: CASSLDRTSGLGTQYF. The whole variable domain, remainder taken from reference TRBV11-2 and TRBJ2-5, is EAGVAQSPRYKIIEKRQSVAFWCNPISGHATLYWYQQILGQGPKLLIQFQNNGVVDDSQLPKDRFSAERLKGVDSTLKIQPAKLEDSAVYLCASSLDRTSGLGTQYFGPGTRLLVL.

V and J are TRBV5-1 and TRBJ2-3, with 14 bases aligning to TRBD2. Germline V CDR1 and CDR2: SGHRS, YFSETQ. Trimming at V came to 7 bases and at J to 5 bases, leaving 3 bases not matched to a gene. This CDR3 is built from 14 residues. CDR3 protein: CASSGLAGEDTQYF. The CDR3 nucleotides are TGCGCCAGCTCGGGACTAGCGGGGGAAGATACGCAGTATTTT.

This clone came up once. The chain recombines TRBV2 with TRBJ1-5; 8 bases map to TRBD1. Germline CDR1 is SNHLY and CDR2 is FYNNEI. This CDR3 has 16 residues. The trim removed 3 bases at V and 3 bases at J, leaving 7 bases unmatched. The chain's CDR3 is CASSEVTGEYNQPQHF. The CDR3 region has the DNA TGTGCCAGCAGTGAGGTGACAGGGGAATACAATCAGCCCCAGCATTTT.

This clone appeared a single time. V is TRBV6-2 or TRBV6-3 and J is TRBJ1-1, with D hard to call. This CDR3 contains 13 residues. Germline-derived CDR1 and CDR2 are MNHEY and SVGEGT. V was shortened by 0 bases and J by 3 bases, with 5 bases between the two germline ends. DNA of the CDR3: TGTGCCAGCAGTTACTCTTCCGACACTGAAGCTTTCTTT. This translates into CASSYSSDTEAFF.

This rearrangement joins TRBV18 to TRBJ1-1; 8 bases map to TRBD1. Trimming cost V 2 bases and J 2 bases; bases outside gene matches: 7. The CDR3 consists of 16 residues. Germline V gene lookup returns CDR1 KGHSH and CDR2 LQKENI. Written as DNA, the CDR3 is TGTGCCAGCTCACCAGGCGGGACAGGACCTAACACTGAAGCTTTCTTT. Translation gives CASSPGGTGPNTEAFF.

As regards this clone: Other DNA sequences in the sample encode the same CDR3. The chain employs TRBV24-1 and TRBJ1-5; no firm D call. The V gene's germline CDR1 is KGHDR and CDR2 SFDVKD. The CDR3 totals 13 residues. V was pared by 3 bases and J by 4 bases, with 6 bases between. Here the CDR3 DNA reads TGTGCCACCAGTGATCGGGGAAATCAGCCCCAGCATTTT. Translated, it gives CATSDRGNQPQHF.

The chain joins TRBV5-1 to TRBJ1-2; D remains unclear. V was cut by 1 base and J by 9 bases, with 16 bases left in between. The V gene's germline CDR1 is SGHRS and CDR2 YFSETQ. This CDR3 is 14 amino acids long. The DNA for the CDR3 is TGCGCCAGCAGCTTGAGTGCTGGCCTCCCGAGCTACACCTTC. The encoded protein is CASSLSAGLPSYTF.

Only one count was recorded for this clone. The chain employs TRBV5-6 and TRBJ1-1, with D unclear. Trimming removed 2 bases at V and 2 bases at J, with 13 bases between. Per germline, CDR1 SGHDT and CDR2 YYEEEE. The CDR3 spans 15 residues. In nucleotides, the CDR3 is TGTGCCAGCAGCTTACCCCACAGCTCTAACACTGAAGCTTTCTTT. It encodes CASSLPHSSNTEAFF.

This chain connects TRBV6-6 to TRBJ2-3; TRBD2 matches 7 bases. Germline V gene sequence: CDR1 MNHNY, CDR2 SVGAGI (reference sequence). CDR3 length: 15 amino acids. Trimming took 2 bases from V and 0 from J; bases not matched to a gene: 2. The CDR3 region has the DNA TGTGCCAGCAGTTACCGGGGGGATAGCACAGATACGCAGTATTTT. This gives the protein CASSYRGDSTDTQYF.

The chain joins TRBV5-1 to TRBJ1-1; D may be TRBD1 (6 bases). This CDR3 has 13 residues. Germline V gene lookup returns CDR1 SGHRS and CDR2 YFSETQ. Trimming took 4 bases from V and 4 from J, leaving 11 bases between them. CDR3 loop: CASSVTGFTEAFF. As DNA, the CDR3 is TGCGCCAGCAGCGTAACAGGGTTCACTGAAGCTTTCTTT.

The CDR3 spells CTSSHGQAENYNEQFF. The CDR3 DNA is TGCACCAGCAGCCACGGTCAGGCCGAAAACTACAATGAGCAGTTCTTC. J is TRBJ2-1 and V is TRBV1; no DNA check was done on the table's D call, TRBD1. TRBV1 is noted as a pseudogene. There are 16 residues in the CDR3.

In its sample, this clone was seen many times. V is TRBV7-3 and J is TRBJ2-1; weak D call: TRBD2 (7 bases). There are 17 residues in the CDR3. Germline assignment: CDR1 SGHTA and CDR2 FQGTGA. Trimming shortened V by 1 base and J by 9 bases, and 22 bases separated the two germline ends. The CDR3 region has the DNA TGTGCCAGCAGCTTAATTCCGGGGGGCTCTTTTCCCAGTGAGCAGTTCTTC. Residues: CASSLIPGGSFPSEQFF.

The chain links TRBV6-2 or TRBV6-3 to TRBJ1-5; weak D call: TRBD1 (5 bases). The V and J ends lost 5 bases and 12 bases respectively, with 17 bases between them. In germline, CDR1 is MNHEY, CDR2 SVGEGT. The CDR3 runs 13 residues. This CDR3 reads CASSPIEAGLQHF. The CDR3 nucleotides are TGTGCCAGCAGTCCCATTGAGGCAGGGCTCCAGCATTTT.

The rearrangement uses TRBV6-1 and TRBJ1-2; tentatively, D is TRBD1 (6 bases). The germline V gene encodes CDR1 MNHNS and CDR2 SASEGT. V shed 2 bases and J shed 4 bases, with 11 bases lying between them. The CDR3 is 14 amino acids. The CDR3: CASSEFTGPYGYTF. CDR3 sequence (DNA): TGTGCCAGCAGTGAATTCACAGGGCCCTATGGCTACACCTTC.

This sequence joins TRBV15 and TRBJ1-3; 9 bases are shared with TRBD1. The CDR3 loop spans 15 amino acids. The J segment lost 5 bases and the V segment lost 6 bases, leaving 8 bases of the junction unmatched. The germline V gene has CDR1 LNHNV and CDR2 YYDKDF (reference sequence). The CDR3: CATRGAGTGRNTIYF. The CDR3 region has the DNA TGTGCCACCAGGGGAGCCGGGACAGGGAGAAACACCATATATTTT.

This chain links TRBV5-1 with TRBJ2-7; D unclear. CDR3 length equals 12 residues. Germline loops: CDR1 SGHRS, CDR2 YFSETQ. Trimming took off 4 bases at V and 1 base at J, with 6 bases between the two ends. CDR3: CASSPPSYEQYF. The CDR3 DNA sequence: TGCGCCAGCAGCCCCCCGTCCTACGAGCAGTACTTC.